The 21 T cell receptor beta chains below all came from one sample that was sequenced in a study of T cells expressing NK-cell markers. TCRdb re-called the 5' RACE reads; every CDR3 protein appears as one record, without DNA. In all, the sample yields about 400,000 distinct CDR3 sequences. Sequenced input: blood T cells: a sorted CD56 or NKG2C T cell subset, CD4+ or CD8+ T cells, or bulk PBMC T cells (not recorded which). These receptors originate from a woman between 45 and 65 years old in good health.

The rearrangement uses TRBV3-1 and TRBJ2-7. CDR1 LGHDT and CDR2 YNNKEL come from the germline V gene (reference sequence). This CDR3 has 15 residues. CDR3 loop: CASSQGGDSFYEQYF.

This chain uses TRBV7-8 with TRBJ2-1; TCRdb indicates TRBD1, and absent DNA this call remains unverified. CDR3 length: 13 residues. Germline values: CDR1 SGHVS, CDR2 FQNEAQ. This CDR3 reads CASSLTQRTGKFF.

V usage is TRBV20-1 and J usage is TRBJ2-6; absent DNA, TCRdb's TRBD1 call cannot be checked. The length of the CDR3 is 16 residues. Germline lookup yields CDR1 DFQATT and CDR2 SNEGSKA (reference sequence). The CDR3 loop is CSARGQGVTGANVLTF.

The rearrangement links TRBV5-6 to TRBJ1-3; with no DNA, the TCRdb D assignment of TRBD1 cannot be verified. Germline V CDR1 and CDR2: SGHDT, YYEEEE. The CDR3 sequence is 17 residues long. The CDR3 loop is CASSLLRDRGIGNTIYF.

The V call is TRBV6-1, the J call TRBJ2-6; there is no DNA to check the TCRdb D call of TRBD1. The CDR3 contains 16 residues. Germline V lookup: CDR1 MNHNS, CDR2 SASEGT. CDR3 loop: CASSGTTGSGANVLTF.

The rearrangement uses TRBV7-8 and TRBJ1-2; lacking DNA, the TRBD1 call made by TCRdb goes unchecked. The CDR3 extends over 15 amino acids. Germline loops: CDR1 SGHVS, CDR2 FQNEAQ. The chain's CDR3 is CASSSTGTANYGYTF. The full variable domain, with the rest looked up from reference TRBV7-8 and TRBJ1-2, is GAGVSQSPRYKVAKRGQDVALRCDPISGHVSLFWYQQALGQGPEFLTYFQNEAQLDKSGLPSDRFFAERPEGSVSTLKIQRTQQEDSAVYLCASSSTGTANYGYTFGSGTRLTVV.

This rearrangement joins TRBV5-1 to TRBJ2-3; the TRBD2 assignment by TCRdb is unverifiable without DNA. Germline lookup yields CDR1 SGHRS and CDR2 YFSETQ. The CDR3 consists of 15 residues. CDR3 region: CASSFGGGYTDTQYF. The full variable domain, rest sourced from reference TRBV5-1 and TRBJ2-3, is KAGVTQTPRYLIKTRGQQVTLSCSPISGHRSVSWYQQTPGQGLQFLFEYFSETQRNKGNFPGRFSGRQFSNSRSEMNVSTLELGDSALYLCASSFGGGYTDTQYFGPGTRLTVL.

CDR3: CASSLPGADRSYNEQFF. This rearrangement joins TRBV5-1 to TRBJ2-1; TCRdb lists TRBD1, though no DNA is available to test this call. CDR3 length: 17 amino acids. The V gene's germline CDR1 is SGHRS and CDR2 YFSETQ.

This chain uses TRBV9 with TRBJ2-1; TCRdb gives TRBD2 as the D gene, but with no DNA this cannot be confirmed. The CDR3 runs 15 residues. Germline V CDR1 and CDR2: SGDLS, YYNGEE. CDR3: CASSVRVGAYNEQFF. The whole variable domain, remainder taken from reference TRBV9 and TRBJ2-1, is DSGVTQTPKHLITATGQRVTLRCSPRSGDLSVYWYQQSLDQGLQFLIQYYNGEERAKGNILERFSAQQFPDLHSELNLSSLELGDSALYFCASSVRVGAYNEQFFGPGTRLTVL.

CDR3: CASSELWTALETQYF. The chain employs TRBV25-1 and TRBJ2-5; the D gene TCRdb calls, TRBD2, cannot be checked with no DNA. The CDR3 contains 15 residues. Germline CDR1 and CDR2: MGHDK and SYGVNS. Looking up the rest from reference TRBV25-1 and TRBJ2-5 gives the full variable domain: EADIYQTPRYLVIGTGKKITLECSQTMGHDKMYWYQQDPGMELHLIHYSYGVNSTEKGDLSSESTVSRIRTEHFPLTLESARPSHTSQYLCASSELWTALETQYFGPGTRLLVL.

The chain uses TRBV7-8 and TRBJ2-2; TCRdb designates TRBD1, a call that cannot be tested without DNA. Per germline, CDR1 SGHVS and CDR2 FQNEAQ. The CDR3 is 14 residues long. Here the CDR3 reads CASSRGVDTGELFF.

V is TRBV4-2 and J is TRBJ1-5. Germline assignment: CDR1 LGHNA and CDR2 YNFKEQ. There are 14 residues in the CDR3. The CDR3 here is CASSQSPDDQPQHF.

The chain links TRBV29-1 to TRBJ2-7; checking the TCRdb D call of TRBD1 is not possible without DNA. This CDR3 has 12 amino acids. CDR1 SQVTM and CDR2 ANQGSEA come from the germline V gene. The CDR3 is CSVGPRGSEQYF.

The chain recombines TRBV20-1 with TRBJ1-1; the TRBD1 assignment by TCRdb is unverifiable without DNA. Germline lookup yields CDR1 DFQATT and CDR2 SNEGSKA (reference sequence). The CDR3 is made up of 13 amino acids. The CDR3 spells CSVIPGQGAEAFF.

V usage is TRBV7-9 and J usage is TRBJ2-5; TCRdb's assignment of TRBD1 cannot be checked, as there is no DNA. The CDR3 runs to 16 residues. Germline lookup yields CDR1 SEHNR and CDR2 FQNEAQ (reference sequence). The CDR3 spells CASSLAGQGMTETQYF. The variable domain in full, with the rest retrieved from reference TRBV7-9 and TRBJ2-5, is DTGVSQNPRHKITKRGQNVTFRCDPISEHNRLYWYRQTLGQGPEFLTYFQNEAQLEKSRLLSDRFSAERPKGSFSTLEIQRTEQGDSAMYLCASSLAGQGMTETQYFGPGTRLLVL.

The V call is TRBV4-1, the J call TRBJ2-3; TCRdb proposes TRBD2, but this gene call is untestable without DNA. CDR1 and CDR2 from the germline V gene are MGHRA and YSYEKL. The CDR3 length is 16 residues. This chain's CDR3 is CASSQDPASMTDTQYF.

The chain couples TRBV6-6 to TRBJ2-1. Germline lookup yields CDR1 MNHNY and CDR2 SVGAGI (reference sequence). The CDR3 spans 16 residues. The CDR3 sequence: CASSYGGRISYNEQFF.

The CDR3 reads CASSQDVGRSGTDTQYF. V is TRBV14 and J is TRBJ2-3. The CDR3 runs 17 residues. Germline V gene data show CDR1 as SGHDN and CDR2 as FVKESK. Looking up the rest from reference TRBV14 and TRBJ2-3 gives the full variable domain: EAGVTQFPSHSVIEKGQTVTLRCDPISGHDNLYWYRRVMGKEIKFLLHFVKESKQDESGMPNNRFLAERTGGTYSTLKVQPAELEDSGVYFCASSQDVGRSGTDTQYFGPGTRLTVL.

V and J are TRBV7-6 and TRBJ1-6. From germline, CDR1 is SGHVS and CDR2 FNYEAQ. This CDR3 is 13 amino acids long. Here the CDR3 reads CASSQSRISPLHF.

This chain's CDR3 is CASSLTGGGSYNEQFF. The chain is built from TRBV11-3 and TRBJ2-1; the D gene TCRdb calls, TRBD2, cannot be checked with no DNA. This CDR3 is built from 16 residues. In germline, CDR1 is SGHNT, CDR2 YENEEA.

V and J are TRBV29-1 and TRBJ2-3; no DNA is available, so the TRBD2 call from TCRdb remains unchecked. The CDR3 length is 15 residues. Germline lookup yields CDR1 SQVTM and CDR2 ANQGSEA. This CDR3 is CSVAWLAGGPDTQYF.